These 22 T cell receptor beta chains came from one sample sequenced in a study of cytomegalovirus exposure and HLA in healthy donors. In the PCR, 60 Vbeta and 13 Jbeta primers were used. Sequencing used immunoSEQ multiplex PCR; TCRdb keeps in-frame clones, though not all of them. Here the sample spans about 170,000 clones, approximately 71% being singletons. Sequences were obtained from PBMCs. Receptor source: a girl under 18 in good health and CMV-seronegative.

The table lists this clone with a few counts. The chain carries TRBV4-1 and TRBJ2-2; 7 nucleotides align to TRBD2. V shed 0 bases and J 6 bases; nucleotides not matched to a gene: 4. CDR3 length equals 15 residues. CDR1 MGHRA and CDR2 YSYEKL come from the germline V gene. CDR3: CASSQEGGRAGELFF. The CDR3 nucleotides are TGCGCCAGCAGCCAAGAAGGAGGGAGGGCCGGGGAGCTGTTTTTT.

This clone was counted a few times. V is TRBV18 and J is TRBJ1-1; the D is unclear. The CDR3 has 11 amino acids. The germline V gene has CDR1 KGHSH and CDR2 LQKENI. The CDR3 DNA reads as TGTTCCAACCTGGGAGGGACTGAAGCTTTCTTT. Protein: CSNLGGTEAFF.

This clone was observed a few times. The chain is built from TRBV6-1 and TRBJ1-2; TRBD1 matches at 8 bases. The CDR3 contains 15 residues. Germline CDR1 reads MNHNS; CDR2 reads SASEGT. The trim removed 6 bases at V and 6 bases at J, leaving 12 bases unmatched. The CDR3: CASRTGDPTGHGYTF. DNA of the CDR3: TGTGCCAGCAGGACAGGGGACCCCACAGGGCATGGCTACACCTTC.

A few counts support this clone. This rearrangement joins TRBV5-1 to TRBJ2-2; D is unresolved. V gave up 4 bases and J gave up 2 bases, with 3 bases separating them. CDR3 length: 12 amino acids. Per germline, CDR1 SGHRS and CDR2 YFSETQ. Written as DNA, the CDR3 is TGCGCCAGCAGCGTAAACACCGGGGAGCTGTTTTTT. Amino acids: CASSVNTGELFF.

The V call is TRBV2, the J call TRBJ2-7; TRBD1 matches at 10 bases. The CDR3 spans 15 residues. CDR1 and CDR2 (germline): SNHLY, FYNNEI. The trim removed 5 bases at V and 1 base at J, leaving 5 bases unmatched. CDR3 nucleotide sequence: TGTGCCAGCAGTCCGGGACAGGGGTGGTCCTACGAGCAGTACTTC. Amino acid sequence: CASSPGQGWSYEQYF.

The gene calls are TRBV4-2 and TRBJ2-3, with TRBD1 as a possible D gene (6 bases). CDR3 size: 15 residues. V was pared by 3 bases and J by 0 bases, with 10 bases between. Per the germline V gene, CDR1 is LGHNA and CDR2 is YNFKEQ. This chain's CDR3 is CASSQEGQSTDTQYF. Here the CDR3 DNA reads TGTGCCAGCAGCCAGGAAGGACAGAGCACAGATACGCAGTATTTT.

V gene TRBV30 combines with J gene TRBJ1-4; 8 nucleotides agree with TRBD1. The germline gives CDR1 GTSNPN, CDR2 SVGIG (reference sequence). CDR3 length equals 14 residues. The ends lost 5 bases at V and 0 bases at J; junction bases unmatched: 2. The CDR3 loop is CAWGQGATNEKLFF. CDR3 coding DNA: TGTGCCTGGGGACAGGGCGCAACTAATGAAAAACTGTTTTTT.

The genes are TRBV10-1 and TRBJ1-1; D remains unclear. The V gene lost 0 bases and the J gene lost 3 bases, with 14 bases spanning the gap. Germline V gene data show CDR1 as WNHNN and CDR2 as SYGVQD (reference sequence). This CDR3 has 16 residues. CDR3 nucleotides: TGCGCCAGCAGTGAGTCTGGTTCGGGGATTTACACTGAAGCTTTCTTT. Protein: CASSESGSGIYTEAFF.

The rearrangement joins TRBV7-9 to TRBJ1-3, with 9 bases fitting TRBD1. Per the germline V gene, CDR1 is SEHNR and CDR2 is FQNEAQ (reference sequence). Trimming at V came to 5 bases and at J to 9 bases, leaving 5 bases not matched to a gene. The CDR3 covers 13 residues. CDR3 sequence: CASSRGQGGTIYF. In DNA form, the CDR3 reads TGTGCCAGCAGCAGGGGACAGGGAGGCACCATATATTTT.

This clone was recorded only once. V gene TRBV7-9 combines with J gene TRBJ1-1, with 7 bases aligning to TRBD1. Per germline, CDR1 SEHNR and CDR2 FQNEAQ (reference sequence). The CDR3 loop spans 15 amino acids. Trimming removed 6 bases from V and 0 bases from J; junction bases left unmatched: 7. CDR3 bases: TGTGCCAGCAGGGAGAGGGGGCAGGTGAACACTGAAGCTTTCTTT. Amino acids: CASRERGQVNTEAFF.

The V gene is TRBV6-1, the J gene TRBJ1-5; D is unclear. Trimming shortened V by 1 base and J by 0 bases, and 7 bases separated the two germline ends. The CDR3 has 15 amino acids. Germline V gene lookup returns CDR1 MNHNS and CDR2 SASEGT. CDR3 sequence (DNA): TGTGCCAGCAGTGAAGGAAGAGCTAGCAATCAGCCCCAGCATTTT. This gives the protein CASSEGRASNQPQHF.

CDR3 protein: CAIGTGAGNTIYF. The CDR3 DNA sequence: TGTGCCATCGGCACAGGGGCTGGAAACACCATATATTTT. This chain connects TRBV10-3 to TRBJ1-3; 7 positions agree with TRBD1. Germline V gives CDR1 ENHRY, CDR2 SYGVKD. The CDR3 covers 13 residues. J lost 2 bases, V lost 8 bases, and 3 bases had no gene match.

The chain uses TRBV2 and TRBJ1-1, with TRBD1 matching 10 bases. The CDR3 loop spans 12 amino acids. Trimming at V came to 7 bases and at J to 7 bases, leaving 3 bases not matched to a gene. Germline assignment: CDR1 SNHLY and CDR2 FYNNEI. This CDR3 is CASTTGGFEAFF. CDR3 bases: TGTGCCAGCACGACAGGGGGCTTTGAAGCTTTCTTT.

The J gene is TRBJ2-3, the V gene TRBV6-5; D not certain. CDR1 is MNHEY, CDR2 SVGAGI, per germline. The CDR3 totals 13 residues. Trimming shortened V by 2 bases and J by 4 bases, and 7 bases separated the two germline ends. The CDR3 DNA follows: TGTGCCAGCAGTTACGACACCGCAGATACGCAGTATTTT. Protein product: CASSYDTADTQYF.

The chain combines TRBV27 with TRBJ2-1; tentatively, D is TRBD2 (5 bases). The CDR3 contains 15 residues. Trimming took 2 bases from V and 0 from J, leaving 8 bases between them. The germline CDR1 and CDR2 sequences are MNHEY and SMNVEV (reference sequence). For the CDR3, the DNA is TGTGCCAGCAGTTTACTAGCAGGCTCCTACAATGAGCAGTTCTTC. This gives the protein CASSLLAGSYNEQFF.

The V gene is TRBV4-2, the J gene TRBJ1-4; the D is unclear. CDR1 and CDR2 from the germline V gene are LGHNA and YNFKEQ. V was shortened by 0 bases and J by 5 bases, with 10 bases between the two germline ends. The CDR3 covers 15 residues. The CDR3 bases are TGTGCCAGCAGCCAAGATCGGGAAAGCAATGAAAAACTGTTTTTT. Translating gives CASSQDRESNEKLFF.

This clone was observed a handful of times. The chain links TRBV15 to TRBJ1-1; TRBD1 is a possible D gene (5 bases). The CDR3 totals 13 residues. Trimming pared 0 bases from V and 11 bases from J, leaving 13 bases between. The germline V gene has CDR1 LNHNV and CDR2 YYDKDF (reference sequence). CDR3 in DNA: TGTGCCACCAGCAGAGATGTGGCCAGGGCTGCTTTCTTT. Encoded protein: CATSRDVARAAFF.

Here the CDR3 DNA reads TGTGCCAGCAGCTTCCTAGGACTAGCGGGTATTGAGCAGTTCTTC. Translating it yields CASSFLGLAGIEQFF. The V call is TRBV7-6, the J call TRBJ2-1, with 11 bases that match TRBD2. Germline CDR1 and CDR2: SGHVS and FNYEAQ. This CDR3 spans 15 amino acids. V was pared by 3 bases and J by 9 bases, with 7 bases of the junction left unmatched.

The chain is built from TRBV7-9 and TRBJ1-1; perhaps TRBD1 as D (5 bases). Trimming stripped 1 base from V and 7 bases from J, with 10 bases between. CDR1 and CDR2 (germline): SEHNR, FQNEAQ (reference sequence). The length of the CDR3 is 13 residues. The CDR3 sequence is CASSLVGPHEAFF. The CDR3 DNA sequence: TGTGCCAGCAGCTTAGTGGGGCCTCATGAAGCTTTCTTT.

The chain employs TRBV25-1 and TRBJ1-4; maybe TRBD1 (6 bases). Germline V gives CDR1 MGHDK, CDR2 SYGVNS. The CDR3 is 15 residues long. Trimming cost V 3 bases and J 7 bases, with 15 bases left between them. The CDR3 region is CASSDTTVGGEKLFF. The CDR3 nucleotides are TGTGCCAGCAGTGACACCACTGTAGGGGGTGAAAAACTGTTTTTT.

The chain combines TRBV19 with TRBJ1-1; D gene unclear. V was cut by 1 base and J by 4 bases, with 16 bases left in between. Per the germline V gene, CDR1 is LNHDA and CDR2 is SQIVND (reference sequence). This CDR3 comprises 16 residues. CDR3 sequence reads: CASSIVSPGGRTEAFF. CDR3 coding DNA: TGTGCCAGTAGTATAGTGTCCCCAGGTGGTCGCACTGAAGCTTTCTTT.

The CDR3 spells CASRLTSGGYNEQFF. The CDR3 coding sequence is TGTGCCAGCAGGTTGACTAGCGGGGGTTACAATGAGCAGTTCTTC. The rearrangement uses TRBV6-5 and TRBJ2-1; 12 bases are shared with TRBD2. The CDR3 covers 15 residues. Germline CDR1 and CDR2: MNHEY and SVGAGI. Trimming at V came to 6 bases and at J to 4 bases, leaving 4 bases not matched to a gene.